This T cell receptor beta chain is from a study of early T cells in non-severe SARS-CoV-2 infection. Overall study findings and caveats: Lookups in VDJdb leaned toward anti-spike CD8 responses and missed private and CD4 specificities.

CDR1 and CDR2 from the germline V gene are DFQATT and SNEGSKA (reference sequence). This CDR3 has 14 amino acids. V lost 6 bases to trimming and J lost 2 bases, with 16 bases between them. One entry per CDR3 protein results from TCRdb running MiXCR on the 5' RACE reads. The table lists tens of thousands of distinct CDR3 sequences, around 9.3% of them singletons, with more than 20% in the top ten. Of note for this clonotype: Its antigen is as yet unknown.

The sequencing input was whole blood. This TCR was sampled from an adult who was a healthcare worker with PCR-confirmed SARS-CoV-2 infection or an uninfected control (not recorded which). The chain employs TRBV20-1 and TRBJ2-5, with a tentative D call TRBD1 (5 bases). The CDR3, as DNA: TGCAGTGCCCCTCGACAGACATCACAAGAGACCCAGTACTTC. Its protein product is CSAPRQTSQETQYF.